The 21 T cell receptor beta chains given below trace back to one sample, sequenced in a study of shared T cell receptors in the human thymus. The table came from immunoSEQ multiplex PCR; TCRdb's copy has only in-frame clones and leaves some out. The sample contains some 700,000 clones, 80% to 90% of which appear only once. This same sample was also taken into another study, of human thymus T cells.

The specimen was thymocytes. These receptors all stem from a girl under three years old with a congenital heart defect.

This chain joins TRBV21-1 and TRBJ2-5; the tabulated D call, TRBD1, remains unverified against the DNA. TRBV21-1 counts as a pseudogene. The CDR3 loop spans 13 amino acids. The CDR3 reads CASSKGTAETQYF. In DNA, the CDR3 is TGTGCCAGCAGCAAGGGGACAGCAGAGACCCAGTACTTC.

The chain is built from TRBV4-1 and TRBJ1-2; 10 nucleotides agree with TRBD1. CDR3 length equals 18 residues. The V segment lost 0 bases and the J segment 7 bases; nucleotides outside the gene matches: 14. In germline, CDR1 is MGHRA, CDR2 YSYEKL. This CDR3 is CASSQEQIGGQGLGGYTF. The CDR3 DNA sequence: TGCGCCAGCAGCCAAGAACAAATTGGGGGACAGGGGCTTGGTGGCTACACCTTC.

The CDR3 DNA sequence: TGTGCCAGCGGATCCGGGACAGGGGAAACCTACGAGCAGTACTTC. Translated, it gives CASGSGTGETYEQYF. The V and J genes are TRBV27 and TRBJ2-7, with 10 bases identical to TRBD1. The V and J ends lost 8 bases and 2 bases, in that order; junction bases with no gene match: 9. The CDR3 extends over 15 amino acids. Germline CDR1 and CDR2: MNHEY and SMNVEV (reference sequence).

The gene calls are TRBV30 and TRBJ2-2; perhaps TRBD1 as D (6 bases). The germline V and J ends were trimmed by 4 bases and 4 bases, with 22 bases remaining between them. The CDR3 contains 17 residues. Germline V gene lookup returns CDR1 GTSNPN and CDR2 SVGIG (reference sequence). The CDR3: CAWIPQTGSRGTGELFF. The CDR3 nucleotides are TGTGCCTGGATTCCCCAGACAGGTTCACGGGGCACCGGGGAGCTGTTTTTT.

The chain joins TRBV4-3 to TRBJ2-3; weak D call: TRBD2 (6 bases). This CDR3 spans 16 amino acids. V was pared by 0 bases and J by 0 bases, with 10 bases between. Germline CDR1 reads LGHNA; CDR2 reads YSLEER. The CDR3 protein is CASSQDPGTSTDTQYF. The CDR3 DNA follows: TGCGCCAGCAGCCAAGACCCCGGGACTAGCACAGATACGCAGTATTTT.

This clone occurred once. The V call is TRBV13, the J call TRBJ2-7, with D hard to call. Between the trimmed V and J ends, which lost 0 bases and 4 bases, there was a span of 10 bases. CDR1 is PRHDT, CDR2 FYEKMQ, per germline (reference sequence). There are 14 residues in the CDR3. This CDR3 reads CASSLGPPGYEQYF. The CDR3, as DNA: TGTGCCAGCAGCTTAGGACCCCCCGGGTACGAGCAGTACTTC.

J is TRBJ2-1 and V is TRBV7-3; 7 nucleotides line up with TRBD1. This CDR3 comprises 15 residues. The V and J ends lost 5 bases and 0 bases, in that order; junction bases with no gene match: 4. The germline CDR1 and CDR2 sequences are SGHTA and FQGTGA. CDR3 sequence: CASSADRDSYNEQFF. For the CDR3, the DNA is TGTGCCAGCAGCGCAGACAGGGACTCCTACAATGAGCAGTTCTTC.

The gene calls are TRBV18 and TRBJ2-3, with 9 bases aligning to TRBD2. The CDR3 contains 16 residues. Germline V CDR1 and CDR2: KGHSH, LQKENI. Unmatched junction bases numbered 9, after V lost 2 bases and J lost 6 bases. The CDR3 nucleotides are TGTGCCAGCTCACCAGGGCGCAATAGCGGGGGCGATACGCAGTATTTT. Its translation: CASSPGRNSGGDTQYF.

The V gene is TRBV5-4, the J gene TRBJ1-2; D uncertain. The CDR3 consists of 16 residues. The V end was cut by 0 bases, the J end by 4 bases, with 16 bases between. Per the germline V gene, CDR1 is SGHNT and CDR2 is YYREEE (reference sequence). The CDR3 protein is CASSLELERRPYGYTF. CDR3 DNA sequence: TGTGCCAGCAGCTTGGAACTTGAGCGGAGACCCTATGGCTACACCTTC.

This chain joins TRBV19 and TRBJ1-2; 7 bases match TRBD1. The V gene's germline CDR1 is LNHDA and CDR2 SQIVND (reference sequence). The CDR3 runs 18 residues. The V segment lost 5 bases and the J segment 0 bases; nucleotides outside the gene matches: 15. The chain's CDR3 is CASSQLPGQPQANYGYTF. The CDR3 bases are TGTGCCAGTAGTCAGCTCCCGGGACAGCCTCAAGCTAACTATGGCTACACCTTC.

The chain joins TRBV7-4 to TRBJ2-1; possibly TRBD2 for D (6 bases). V lost 1 base, J lost 4 bases, and 26 bases lay in between. The germline gives CDR1 SGHVT, CDR2 SQSDAQ. The CDR3 runs 20 residues. CDR3 bases: TGTGCCAGCAGCTTAGAGGAATCGGGACTCCCGGACTCGGGTTACAATGAGCAGTTCTTC. It specifies CASSLEESGLPDSGYNEQFF.

V and J are TRBV4-3 and TRBJ1-3; tentative D call: TRBD1 (6 bases). The V and J ends lost 3 bases and 1 base respectively, with 13 bases between them. The length of the CDR3 is 16 residues. Germline assignment: CDR1 LGHNA and CDR2 YSLEER. The CDR3 DNA reads as TGCGCCAGCAGCCACCTGGGGGGGGCTTCTGGAAACACCATATATTTT. Protein product: CASSHLGGASGNTIYF.

The DNA of the CDR3 is TGTGCCAGCAGCTTCCCAACAGATCCAGGGAGGGGCTACGAGCAGTACTTC. This gives the protein CASSFPTDPGRGYEQYF. The chain combines TRBV5-5 with TRBJ2-7, with 7 bases matching TRBD2. The CDR3 sequence is 17 residues long. CDR1 is SGHKS, CDR2 YYEKEE, per germline (reference sequence). V lost 2 bases and J lost 3; bases outside the gene matches: 14.

The V call is TRBV21-1, the J call TRBJ1-3; no DNA check was done on the table's D call, TRBD1. TRBV21-1 is a recognized pseudogene. The CDR3 consists of 17 residues. DNA for the CDR3: TGTGCCAGCAGCAAAGAGGGCAGGACAGGGCGACGAAACACCATATATTTT. Protein product: CASSKEGRTGRRNTIYF.

V and J are TRBV5-4 and TRBJ2-1, with TRBD2 matching 10 bases. CDR3 length equals 17 residues. J was trimmed by 9 bases and V by 2 bases; bases with no gene match: 14. Germline CDR1 reads SGHNT; CDR2 reads YYREEE (reference sequence). The CDR3 region is CASSFRPSGGATGEQFF. The CDR3, as DNA: TGTGCCAGCAGCTTTCGCCCAAGCGGGGGGGCCACCGGTGAGCAGTTCTTC.

J is TRBJ2-5 and V is TRBV5-6, with a weak D call TRBD2 (5 bases). V dropped 2 bases and J dropped 5 bases, with 13 bases sitting between them. CDR3 length: 14 residues. The germline V gene has CDR1 SGHDT and CDR2 YYEEEE. The CDR3: CASSFRAPGETQYF. CDR3 sequence (DNA): TGTGCCAGCAGCTTTCGGGCACCGGGGGAGACCCAGTACTTC.

In this sample, this clone turned up once. This chain joins TRBV5-8 and TRBJ2-7; 7 bases are a match to TRBD2. This CDR3 contains 13 residues. Germline CDR1 SGHTS, CDR2 YDEGEE. V dropped 3 bases and J dropped 7; count of bases not matched to a gene: 7. This CDR3 is CASSSLEAGEQYF. The CDR3 DNA reads as TGTGCCAGCAGCTCACTGGAAGCGGGGGAGCAGTACTTC.

V and J are TRBV28 and TRBJ1-1; 7 positions agree with TRBD1. Germline V lookup: CDR1 MDHEN, CDR2 SYDVKM. J gave up 0 bases and V 6 bases, and 10 bases lay outside the gene matches. The CDR3 spans 16 residues. The DNA of the CDR3 is TGTGCCAGCAGCCCTGAAGCCGGGACAGTGAACACTGAAGCTTTCTTT. It is translated as CASSPEAGTVNTEAFF.

The chain joins TRBV19 to TRBJ2-2; 10 bases align to TRBD2. The V and J ends lost 7 bases and 1 base, in that order; junction bases with no gene match: 12. The germline V gene encodes CDR1 LNHDA and CDR2 SQIVND (reference sequence). The CDR3 loop spans 18 amino acids. In nucleotides, the CDR3 is TGTGCCAGTAAATTAAGCGGGGGGGCCGTGTTGAACACCGGGGAGCTGTTTTTT. This gives the protein CASKLSGGAVLNTGELFF.

The sample holds a few counts of this clone. This chain uses TRBV6-5 with TRBJ2-5; weak D call: TRBD2 (6 bases). V was cut by 0 bases and J by 2 bases, with 7 bases left in between. Germline CDR1 reads MNHEY; CDR2 reads SVGAGI. The CDR3 runs 14 residues. The chain's CDR3 is CASSYSGRQETQYF. DNA for the CDR3: TGTGCCAGCAGTTACTCGGGGAGGCAAGAGACCCAGTACTTC.

This clone was counted once. The chain has TRBV21-1 and TRBJ2-5; the table's TRBD2 call for D was not verified on the DNA. TRBV21-1 represents a pseudogene. The CDR3 length is 18 residues. The CDR3, as DNA: TGTGCCAGCAGCGAGATGGTTGGAAGGGGAGGAATTCAAGAGACCCAGTACTTC. Encoded protein: CASSEMVGRGGIQETQYF.